The present entry profiles one T cell receptor (beta chain) with its context. This specimen comes from a study of blood T cell repertoires in COVID-19. Study-wide background: Samples representing acute and convalescent COVID-19 were sourced from the United States, Italy and Spain. The analysed material was cDNA or gDNA that came from T cells, B-cell-depleted T cells, or PBMCs.

As handled by the study authors: Researchers report that nucleated cell counts were estimated from reference gene primer amplification. Assay used: immunoSEQ multiplex PCR; TCRdb lists only in-frame clones, some missing. The V and J calls and clone size come from that table; D and trimming were worked out from the DNA. The table records tens of thousands of clones, over 75% of them present only once. After removal of 6 bases from V and 9 bases from J, the junction contained 9 bases not matched to a gene. CDR1 and CDR2 (germline): SGHVS, FQNEAQ. This CDR3 region has 13 residues. The sequence came from a man aged 35 to 55 with acute or convalescent COVID-19. The gene calls are TRBV7-8 and TRBJ1-1, with TRBD1 identical over 8 bases. Sequenced input: peripheral blood. Here the CDR3 reads CASRDLRGRKAFF. CDR3 sequence (DNA): TGTGCCAGCAGGGACCTCAGGGGGCGGAAAGCTTTCTTT.